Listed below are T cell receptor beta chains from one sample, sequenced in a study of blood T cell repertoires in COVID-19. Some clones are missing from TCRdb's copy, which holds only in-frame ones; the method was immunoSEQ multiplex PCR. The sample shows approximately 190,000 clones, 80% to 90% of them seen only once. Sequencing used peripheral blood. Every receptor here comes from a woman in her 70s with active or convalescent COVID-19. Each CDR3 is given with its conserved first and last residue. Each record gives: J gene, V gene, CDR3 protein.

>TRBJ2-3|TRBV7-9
CASSLGQRGSTDTQYF
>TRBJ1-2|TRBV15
CATSRDQKSFYTF
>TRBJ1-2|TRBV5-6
CASSRVGVDGYTF
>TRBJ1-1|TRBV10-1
CASNLTGTDTEAFF
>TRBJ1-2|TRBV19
CASSIVGSGVNGYTF
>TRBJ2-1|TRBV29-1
CSVVTGYGTNEQFF
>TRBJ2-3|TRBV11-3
CASSPSGAPADTQYF
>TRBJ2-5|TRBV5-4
CASSQNGGTEETQYF
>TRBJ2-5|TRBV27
CASSSLAGTSGITKTQYF
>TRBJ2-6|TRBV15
CATSKVVKSGANVLTF
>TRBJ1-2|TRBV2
CASSARSGGYTF
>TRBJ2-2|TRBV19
CASTSAGWFRDRENTGELFF
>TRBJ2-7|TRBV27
CASSDWDEQYF
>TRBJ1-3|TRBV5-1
CASSLGVETGNTIYF
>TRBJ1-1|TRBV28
CASRTGTMNTEAFF
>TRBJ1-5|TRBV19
CASSIRGTVREGQHF
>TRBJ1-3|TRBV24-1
CATRGQIGNTIYF
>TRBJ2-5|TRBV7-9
CASSQGLVGKGTQYF
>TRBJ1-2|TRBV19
CASSPAPRGNYGYTF
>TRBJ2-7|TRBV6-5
CASSYSGDGAYEQYF
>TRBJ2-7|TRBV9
CASSVYLGGPEQYF
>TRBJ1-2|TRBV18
CASSAGGYGYTF
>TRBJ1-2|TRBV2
CASSEQGTNYGYTF
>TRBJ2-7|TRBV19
CASSMTRLGEQYF
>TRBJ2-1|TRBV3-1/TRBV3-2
CASSQVANRWLADNHNEQFF
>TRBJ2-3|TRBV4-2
CASSQDGADPRPDTQYF
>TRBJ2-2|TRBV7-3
CASSLTPAGASGELFF
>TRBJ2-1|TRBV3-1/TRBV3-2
CASSQEEGGLAGGSYNEQFF
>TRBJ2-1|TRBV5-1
CASSLAKGSGSAFRNEQFF
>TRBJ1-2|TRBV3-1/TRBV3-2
CASSQWEGGYGYTF
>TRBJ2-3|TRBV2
CASSEIASGSSDTQYF
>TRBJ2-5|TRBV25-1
CASSPGETQYF
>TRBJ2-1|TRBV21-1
CASSRPNRTGDNEQFF
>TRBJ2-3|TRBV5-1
CASSSRTGTDTQYF
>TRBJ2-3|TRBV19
CASSPWDRDTQYF
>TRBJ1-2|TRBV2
CASRIQGSGYTF
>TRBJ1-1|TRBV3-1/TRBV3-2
CASSALLPKQGTSEAFF